This is a list of T cell receptor beta chains from one sample in a study of blood T cell repertoires in COVID-19. TCRdb's table, derived via immunoSEQ multiplex PCR, lists solely in-frame clones and lacks some. The sample holds approximately 120,000 clones; around four fifths are singletons and the top ten take roughly 13%. The sequenced sample was peripheral blood. These TCRs come from a human donor in a cohort sampled during active COVID-19. CDR3s include the opening cysteine and the closing phenylalanine or tryptophan. D genes are given only for firm matches. The size field is filled for only some rows; it gives once, few, many or a size class.

j_call clone_size d_call v_call cdr3_aa cdr3_nt
TRBJ1-6 NA TRBD1 TRBV6-4 CASILRDRASFSSYNSPLHF TGTGCCAGCATCCTCCGGGACAGGGCCTCCTTCAGCTCCTATAATTCACCCCTCCACTTT
TRBJ2-3 NA TRBD2 TRBV6-2/TRBV6-3 CASSPLADGTDTQYF TGTGCCAGCAGCCCACTAGCGGACGGCACAGATACGCAGTATTTT
TRBJ1-5 NA NA TRBV19 CASTKGQGNQPQHF TGTGCCAGTACCAAAGGCCAGGGGAATCAGCCCCAGCATTTT
TRBJ2-3 NA TRBD2 TRBV20-1 CSASSVTRGSTDTQYF TGCAGTGCTAGTTCTGTTACGCGGGGGAGCACAGATACGCAGTATTTT
TRBJ2-6 NA TRBD1 TRBV10-3 CAISDSPGQGSISGANVLTF TGTGCCATCAGTGACTCACCGGGACAGGGTTCCATCTCTGGGGCCAACGTCCTGACTTTC
TRBJ1-1 NA NA TRBV29-1 CSVVIGLSNTEAFF TGCAGCGTTGTCATCGGACTCTCGAACACTGAAGCTTTCTTT
TRBJ1-4 NA NA TRBV7-9 CASSIQAFEVTNEKLFF TGTGCCAGCAGTATACAGGCGTTTGAAGTAACTAATGAAAAACTGTTTTTT
TRBJ1-1 NA TRBD1 TRBV28 CASSLRTGGGAFF TGTGCCAGCAGTTTACGGACAGGCGGAGGAGCTTTCTTT
TRBJ2-1 NA NA TRBV29-1 CSVEQIEQFF TGCAGCGTTGAACAGATTGAGCAGTTCTTC
TRBJ2-7 NA TRBD2 TRBV7-9 CASSSPAGVVAYEQYF TGTGCCAGCAGCTCCCCGGCGGGGGTGGTGGCCTACGAGCAGTACTTC
TRBJ1-3 NA TRBD1 TRBV19 CASRPGQGAVTIYF TGTGCCAGCCGCCCGGGACAGGGGGCAGTCACCATATATTTT
TRBJ1-2 NA TRBD1 TRBV7-9 CASSLTLAGQNQRGYTF TGTGCCAGCAGTTTAACTCTTGCGGGACAGAACCAAAGGGGCTACACCTTC
TRBJ1-2 few NA TRBV7-9 CASSFLGPFRHLLNYGYTF TGTGCCAGCAGCTTCTTGGGGCCTTTTAGACATCTCCTAAACTATGGCTACACCTTC
TRBJ2-7 NA TRBD2 TRBV6-4 CASSDYGPGLALEQYF TGTGCCAGCAGTGACTACGGGCCGGGACTAGCTCTTGAGCAGTACTTC
TRBJ1-2 NA NA TRBV4-1 CASSQASGYGYTF TGCGCCAGCAGCCAAGCCTCAGGATATGGCTACACCTTC
TRBJ2-5 NA TRBD2 TRBV6-5 CASNPGGIKTQYF TGTGCCAGCAACCCCGGGGGGATTAAGACCCAGTACTTC
TRBJ1-2 NA TRBD1 TRBV7-9 CASSFPGQVDGYTF TGTGCCAGCAGCTTTCCCGGACAGGTCGATGGCTACACCTTC
TRBJ1-3 NA NA TRBV9 CASSLRGREAGNTIYF TGTGCCAGCAGCCTAAGGGGGAGGGAGGCTGGAAACACCATATATTTT
TRBJ2-2 NA NA TRBV6-5 CASLGKAGELFF TGTGCCTCACTAGGGAAGGCCGGGGAGCTGTTTTTT
TRBJ1-5 NA TRBD1 TRBV24-1 CATTGQGKGQPQHF TGTGCCACCACAGGACAGGGGAAGGGACAGCCCCAGCATTTT
TRBJ2-2 NA TRBD1 TRBV7-3 CASSSAGTGVTGELFF TGTGCCAGCAGCTCTGCCGGGACAGGGGTCACCGGGGAGCTGTTTTTT
TRBJ1-1 once NA TRBV4-2 CASSQGNKRDTEAFF TGTGCCAGCAGCCAAGGGAATAAGAGGGACACTGAAGCTTTCTTT
TRBJ1-1 NA TRBD1 TRBV5-6 CASSPVGQGYTEAFF TGTGCCAGCAGCCCCGTCGGACAGGGCTACACTGAAGCTTTCTTT
TRBJ1-5 NA NA TRBV4-1 CASSQGRGRGQPQHF TGCGCCAGCAGCCAAGGCAGGGGCCGAGGGCAGCCCCAGCATTTT
TRBJ1-2 NA TRBD1 TRBV6-6 CASSRTGGYGYTF TGTGCCAGCAGTCGGACAGGGGGTTATGGCTACACCTTC
TRBJ2-1 NA NA TRBV5-1 CASSSTGLPYNEQFF TGCGCCAGCAGCTCCACAGGGTTGCCCTACAATGAGCAGTTCTTC
TRBJ2-7 NA NA TRBV5-1 CASSLAPDSFYEQYF TGCGCCAGCAGCTTGGCCCCGGACAGTTTCTACGAGCAGTACTTC
TRBJ1-2 NA TRBD1 TRBV7-3 CASPDRTGVFENGYTF TGTGCCAGTCCGGACCGGACAGGGGTATTTGAGAATGGCTACACCTTC
TRBJ2-5 NA NA TRBV5-7 CASSFYRVRETQYF TGTGCCAGCAGCTTTTACAGGGTTCGAGAGACCCAGTACTTC
TRBJ1-2 NA NA TRBV30 CAWSALFYGYTF TGTGCCTGGAGTGCTTTGTTTTATGGCTACACCTTC
TRBJ2-1 NA TRBD2 TRBV11-2 CASSSSLAGGTTYNEQFF TGTGCCAGCAGCTCGTCACTAGCGGGGGGCACGACCTACAATGAGCAGTTCTTC
TRBJ2-7 NA NA TRBV7-9 CASSLEGGSYEQYF TGTGCCAGCAGCTTAGAAGGCGGCTCCTACGAGCAGTACTTC
TRBJ2-1 NA NA TRBV6-1 CASSEDLSSYNEQFF TGTGCCAGCAGTGAGGACTTGAGCTCCTACAATGAGCAGTTCTTC
TRBJ1-1 NA NA TRBV5-5 CASSLDSLNTEAFF TGTGCCAGCAGCCTGGACAGTCTGAACACTGAAGCTTTCTTT
TRBJ1-1 once NA TRBV12-5 CASGRDTNTEAFF TGTGCTAGTGGCAGGGACACTAACACTGAAGCTTTCTTT
TRBJ2-7 NA TRBD1 TRBV5-1 CASSSTPPGQAQPYEQYF TGCGCCAGCAGCTCCACCCCTCCAGGACAGGCCCAACCCTACGAGCAGTACTTC
TRBJ2-7 NA TRBD2 TRBV5-1 CASSGEGNF TGCGCCAGCAGCGGGGAGGGGAACTTC
TRBJ2-1 medium-sized TRBD1 TRBV9 CASSPRDREHNEQFF TGTGCCAGCAGCCCCCGGGACAGGGAACACAATGAGCAGTTCTTC
TRBJ1-4 once NA TRBV12-3/TRBV12-4 CARYATNEKLFF TGTGCCAGATATGCAACTAATGAAAAACTGTTTTTT
TRBJ1-1 NA NA TRBV5-1 CASSLDSLNTEAFF TGCGCCAGCAGCCTGGACAGTCTCAACACTGAAGCTTTCTTT
TRBJ2-7 NA TRBD2 TRBV5-6 CASSYGGGVAGHYEQYF TGTGCCAGCAGCTACGGGGGGGGAGTAGCGGGGCACTACGAGCAGTACTTC
TRBJ2-4 NA NA TRBV15 CATLGVGLNIQYF TGTGCCACCTTAGGGGTCGGCCTGAACATTCAGTACTTC
TRBJ1-2 NA NA TRBV29-1 CSVAKGASGYTF TGCAGCGTTGCAAAAGGGGCAAGTGGCTACACCTTC
TRBJ1-4 NA TRBD1 TRBV6-6 CASKPGTGNEKLFF TGTGCCAGCAAACCCGGGACAGGGAATGAAAAACTGTTTTTT
TRBJ1-2 NA TRBD1 TRBV7-9 CASSLAQGNYGYTF TGTGCCAGCAGCTTAGCACAGGGGAACTATGGCTACACCTTC
TRBJ2-2 once NA TRBV5-4 CASSTWGAGELFF TGTGCCAGCAGCACCTGGGGGGCCGGGGAGCTGTTTTTT
TRBJ2-3 NA NA TRBV24-1 CATSDPNQPSTQYF TGTGCCACCAGTGACCCAAATCAGCCTAGTACGCAGTATTTT
TRBJ2-5 NA NA TRBV7-6 CASSYPPAPRGEETQYF TGTGCCAGCAGCTACCCCCCGGCCCCCCGCGGCGAAGAGACCCAGTACTTC
TRBJ1-1 NA NA TRBV15 CATSGAGDEAFF TGTGCCACCAGCGGGGCTGGGGATGAAGCTTTCTTT
TRBJ2-7 NA NA TRBV2 CASSENYEQYF TGTGCCAGCAGCGAGAACTACGAGCAGTACTTC
TRBJ1-1 NA NA TRBV10-3 CAISEPGTLNTEAFF TGTGCCATCAGTGAGCCCGGGACACTTAACACTGAAGCTTTCTTT